This T cell receptor beta chain came from a study of cytomegalovirus exposure and HLA in healthy donors. CDR1 is SGHVS, CDR2 FQNEAQ, per germline. This CDR3 has 16 residues. V was cut by 4 bases and J by 0 bases, with 15 bases left in between. PCR used 60 Vbeta primers and 13 Jbeta primers. TCRdb's table, derived via immunoSEQ multiplex PCR, lists solely in-frame clones and lacks some. The sample records over 95,000 clones, over 65% being singletons. The sequenced material came from PBMCs. This rearrangement joins TRBV7-8 to TRBJ1-1; unclear D gene. The clonotype was recovered from a woman in her twenties or thirties in good health and CMV-seropositive. The DNA for the CDR3 is TGTGCCAGCAGCTCTTCTAGGAGGTCCATGAACACTGAAGCTTTCTTT. Encoded protein: CASSSSRRSMNTEAFF.